The 26 T cell receptor beta chains given below trace back to one sample, sequenced in a study of a mutant IDH1 vaccine in newly diagnosed glioma. Only in-frame clones appear in the TCRdb table, and some are missing; sequencing was by immunoSEQ multiplex PCR. The sample holds over 55,000 clones; about 86% are singletons and the top ten take around 4.5%. As for time point: baseline, week 1 (first vaccination visit). The treatment denotes: pre-vaccination baseline after standard-of-care therapy. This sample comprised peripheral blood mononuclear cells (PBMCs), obtained from a glioma patient treated with radiotherapy, temozolomide or both. All receptors derive from a woman aged 18-29 years with glioma. Some clones in this sample may be carry-over from other donors' samples.

The chain carries TRBV5-1 and TRBJ2-1, with 10 bases lining up with TRBD2. V gave up 3 bases and J gave up 2 bases; unmatched junction bases: 2. The CDR3 totals 15 residues. Germline V CDR1 and CDR2: SGHRS, YFSETQ. The CDR3 here is CASSWTSGAYNEQFF. The CDR3 nucleotides are TGCGCCAGCAGCTGGACTAGCGGAGCCTACAATGAGCAGTTCTTC.

V usage is TRBV7-2 and J usage is TRBJ1-5, with unresolved D. Trimming pared 5 bases from V and 1 base from J, leaving 9 bases between. This CDR3 is built from 14 residues. Per the germline V gene, CDR1 is SGHTA and CDR2 is FQGNSA. DNA of the CDR3: TGTGCCAGCAGCCAGAGTCGGAGCAATCAGCCCCAGCATTTT. It encodes CASSQSRSNQPQHF.

This clone appeared once. The rearrangement links TRBV21-1 to TRBJ1-5; the table's D gene call, TRBD1, was not cross checked with the DNA. TRBV21-1 is shown as a pseudogene. The CDR3 sequence is 16 residues long. Here the CDR3 reads CASRRQPTYSNQPQHF. The DNA for the CDR3 is TGTGCCAGTAGGAGACAGCCTACTTATAGCAATCAGCCCCAGCATTTT.

The chain combines TRBV5-5 with TRBJ1-6; D is possibly TRBD1 (5 bases). Looked up from germline, CDR1 is SGHKS and CDR2 is YYEKEE (reference sequence). CDR3 length equals 15 residues. The ends were cut back, 5 bases at V and 4 bases at J, with 13 bases in the middle. The CDR3 here is CASRHLGTYNSPLHF. For the CDR3, the DNA is TGTGCCAGCAGGCACCTCGGGACTTATAATTCACCCCTCCACTTT.

The V and J genes are TRBV11-3 and TRBJ2-4, with D perhaps matching TRBD2 (6 bases). Germline CDR1 SGHNT, CDR2 YENEEA. Trimming took off 7 bases at V and 9 bases at J, with 19 bases between the two ends. The CDR3 runs 14 residues. This chain's CDR3 is CASTPMGRDSIQYF. In DNA, the CDR3 is TGTGCCAGCACTCCCATGGGGCGGGATAGCATTCAGTACTTC.

The chain has TRBV29-1 and TRBJ2-1, with 7 bases matching TRBD2. The CDR3 is 13 amino acids. With 7 bases clipped from V and 7 bases from J, the junction kept 10 bases outside the gene matches. CDR1 and CDR2 from the germline V gene are SQVTM and ANQGSEA. CDR3 in DNA: TGCAGCGCCCCCACCCTCGGGGGGAATGAGCAGTTCTTC. The encoded protein is CSAPTLGGNEQFF.

The chain carries TRBV7-9 and TRBJ2-2; 10 bases are a match to TRBD1. V lost 2 bases and J lost 4; bases outside the gene matches: 7. The CDR3 totals 17 residues. From germline, CDR1 is SEHNR and CDR2 FQNEAQ (reference sequence). The CDR3 region is CASSLPTGQGGTGELFF. The CDR3 DNA reads TGTGCCAGCAGCTTACCAACCGGACAGGGGGGCACCGGGGAGCTGTTTTTT.

This chain connects TRBV9 to TRBJ2-1; D gene ambiguous. In germline, CDR1 is SGDLS, CDR2 YYNGEE. The ends were cut back, 0 bases at V and 5 bases at J, with 12 bases in the middle. The CDR3 totals 15 residues. Written as DNA, the CDR3 is TGTGCCAGCAGCGTAGGTGGAGTGTGGGACAATGAGCAGTTCTTC. Protein product: CASSVGGVWDNEQFF.

The chain is built from TRBV5-8 and TRBJ2-5; D unresolved. The germline V and J ends were trimmed by 0 bases and 2 bases, with 14 bases remaining between them. CDR3 length: 16 amino acids. Germline V gene lookup returns CDR1 SGHTS and CDR2 YDEGEE. The chain's CDR3 is CASSLGRVKAQETQYF. CDR3 bases: TGTGCCAGCAGCTTGGGACGGGTCAAAGCTCAAGAGACCCAGTACTTC.

This chain joins TRBV5-4 and TRBJ1-3; a possible D gene is TRBD1 (6 bases). The CDR3 covers 18 residues. Trimming stripped 4 bases from V and 0 bases from J, with 20 bases between. From germline, CDR1 is SGHNT and CDR2 YYREEE (reference sequence). CDR3 residues: CASSRDRPKDNSGNTIYF. CDR3 coding DNA: TGTGCCAGCAGCCGAGACAGGCCAAAAGATAACTCTGGAAACACCATATATTTT.

This clone was recorded once. CDR3 sequence: CSAGGSIQETQYF. The CDR3 nucleotides read TGCAGCGCTGGCGGGTCGATTCAAGAGACCCAGTACTTC. The chain links TRBV29-1 to TRBJ2-5; weak D call: TRBD2 (5 bases). Per germline, CDR1 SQVTM and CDR2 ANQGSEA. CDR3 length: 13 residues. V was trimmed by 7 bases and J by 2 bases, leaving 14 bases between them.

This clone was detected only a few times. The chain has TRBV30 and TRBJ1-3; no firm D call. This CDR3 region has 15 residues. Trimming shortened V by 0 bases and J by 0 bases, and 9 bases separated the two germline ends. The germline CDR1 and CDR2 sequences are GTSNPN and SVGIG (reference sequence). In nucleotides, the CDR3 is TGTGCCTGGAGTGTAGGTCCTACCTCTGGAAACACCATATATTTT. Translation gives CAWSVGPTSGNTIYF.

On this clone: One junction end disagrees with the germline gene, perhaps due to a read error. The genes are TRBV7-7 and TRBJ2-3; D possibly corresponds to TRBD1 (6 bases). Per germline, CDR1 SSHAT and CDR2 FNYEAQ (reference sequence). The CDR3 consists of 14 residues. The CDR3 bases are TGTGCTAGCAGCTTAGGACAGAACTCAGATACGCAGTATTTT. Protein: CASSLGQNSDTQYF.

The V and J genes are TRBV6-6 and TRBJ2-7, with TRBD2 matching 11 bases. Germline CDR1 and CDR2: MNHNY and SVGAGI (reference sequence). The CDR3 contains 15 residues. J lost 1 base, V lost 6 bases, and 5 bases had no gene match. In nucleotides, the CDR3 is TGTGCCAGCAGGCCCCTAGCGGGGGGTTCCTACGAGCAGTACTTC. This encodes CASRPLAGGSYEQYF.

This clone appeared once. The chain employs TRBV10-3 and TRBJ1-2, with 11 nucleotides matching TRBD1. Looked up from germline, CDR1 is ENHRY and CDR2 is SYGVKD. After removal of 3 bases from V and 11 bases from J, the junction contained 8 bases not matched to a gene. This CDR3 is 14 amino acids long. CDR3 nucleotide sequence: TGTGCCATCAGTGATTTGGGGACAGGGGGGATTTACACCTTC. Translating it yields CAISDLGTGGIYTF.

The chain recombines TRBV10-2 with TRBJ1-2, with D possibly being TRBD1 (5 bases). V lost 5 bases to trimming and J lost 3 bases, with 13 bases between them. The germline V gene has CDR1 WSHSY and CDR2 SAAADI. This CDR3 spans 14 amino acids. As DNA, the CDR3 is TGCGCCAGCAGTACAGGAAACCGGGACTATGGCTACACCTTC. As protein: CASSTGNRDYGYTF.

The chain employs TRBV7-9 and TRBJ1-6; no firm D call. Between the trimmed V and J ends, which lost 1 base and 11 bases, there was a span of 24 bases. Germline loops: CDR1 SEHNR, CDR2 FQNEAQ (reference sequence). The CDR3 runs to 18 residues. CDR3 sequence reads: CASSLDGIGFRSTAPLHF. Here the CDR3 DNA reads TGTGCCAGCAGCTTAGATGGTATCGGATTTCGGTCTACGGCACCCCTCCACTTT.

This rearrangement joins TRBV6-1 to TRBJ2-1; D may be TRBD1 (5 bases). Per germline, CDR1 MNHNS and CDR2 SASEGT. The V gene lost 7 bases and the J gene lost 8 bases, with 12 bases spanning the gap. The CDR3 loop spans 12 amino acids. CDR3 loop: CASTGQSDEQFF. CDR3 DNA sequence: TGTGCCAGCACTGGACAAAGCGATGAGCAGTTCTTC.

The chain combines TRBV27 with TRBJ1-2, with D maybe TRBD1 (5 bases). V lost 2 bases, J lost 3 bases, and 16 bases lay in between. Germline lookup yields CDR1 MNHEY and CDR2 SMNVEV (reference sequence). This CDR3 has 16 residues. CDR3 amino acids: CASSLNPAGWDYGYTF. The CDR3, as DNA: TGTGCCAGCAGTTTAAATCCGGCAGGGTGGGACTATGGCTACACCTTC.

This clone was observed a few times. The gene calls are TRBV29-1 and TRBJ1-2; no clear D gene. The CDR3 totals 11 residues. Germline V gives CDR1 SQVTM, CDR2 ANQGSEA. The V end was cut by 4 bases, the J end by 4 bases, with 7 bases between. The CDR3 nucleotides are TGCAGCGTTGTAACAGCCTATGGCTACACCTTC. Translated: CSVVTAYGYTF.

The chain uses TRBV2 and TRBJ1-3; D unclear. Trimming shortened V by 3 bases and J by 0 bases, and 9 bases separated the two germline ends. CDR3 size: 15 residues. Germline CDR1 SNHLY, CDR2 FYNNEI. The CDR3 is CASSELLNSGNTIYF. The CDR3 region has the DNA TGTGCCAGCAGTGAGTTGCTGAACTCTGGAAACACCATATATTTT.

The J gene is TRBJ2-7, the V gene TRBV10-1; D is unclear. In germline, CDR1 is WNHNN, CDR2 SYGVQD (reference sequence). This CDR3 region has 14 residues. V gave up 3 bases and J gave up 7 bases, with 16 bases separating them. The CDR3 region has the DNA TGCGCCAGCAGTGATCTGCTTACCTCTGGTGAGCAGTACTTC. Encoded protein: CASSDLLTSGEQYF.

The chain employs TRBV11-3 and TRBJ2-7; TRBD1 matches at 8 bases. Losses at the gene ends were 5 bases for V and 5 bases for J; bases not matched to a gene: 8. This CDR3 region has 14 residues. The germline gives CDR1 SGHNT, CDR2 YENEEA. This CDR3 is CASSGRAGGHEQYF. CDR3 in DNA: TGTGCCAGCAGCGGCCGCGCAGGGGGCCACGAGCAGTACTTC.

This chain joins TRBV2 and TRBJ2-7; the D is unclear. The CDR3 is made up of 15 amino acids. V was cut by 2 bases and J by 0 bases, with 11 bases left in between. Germline V lookup: CDR1 SNHLY, CDR2 FYNNEI. CDR3 sequence (DNA): TGTGCCAGCAGTGAACAGGCAGTCCGCTCCTACGAGCAGTACTTC. As protein: CASSEQAVRSYEQYF. Full variable domain (outside the CDR3, taken from reference TRBV2 and TRBJ2-7): EPEVTQTPSHQVTQMGQEVILRCVPISNHLYFYWYRQILGQKVEFLVSFYNNEISEKSEIFDDQFSVERPDGSNFTLKIRSTKLEDSAMYFCASSEQAVRSYEQYFGPGTRLTVT.

The chain recombines TRBV9 with TRBJ1-1, with D possibly TRBD1 on 5 matching bases. V lost 2 bases, J lost 1 base, and 12 bases lay in between. CDR3 length: 15 residues. Germline V gene data show CDR1 as SGDLS and CDR2 as YYNGEE. As DNA, the CDR3 is TGTGCCAGCAGCGTGGGGACCCTGGGGAACACTGAAGCTTTCTTT. It yields the protein CASSVGTLGNTEAFF.

This rearrangement joins TRBV5-6 to TRBJ1-1; 8 positions match TRBD1. V dropped 4 bases and J dropped 1; count of bases not matched to a gene: 12. The CDR3 extends over 17 amino acids. Germline V gives CDR1 SGHDT, CDR2 YYEEEE. CDR3 nucleotide sequence: TGTGCCAGCAGCCATACTACAGGGGGTAAAGGGAACACTGAAGCTTTCTTT. The encoded protein is CASSHTTGGKGNTEAFF.